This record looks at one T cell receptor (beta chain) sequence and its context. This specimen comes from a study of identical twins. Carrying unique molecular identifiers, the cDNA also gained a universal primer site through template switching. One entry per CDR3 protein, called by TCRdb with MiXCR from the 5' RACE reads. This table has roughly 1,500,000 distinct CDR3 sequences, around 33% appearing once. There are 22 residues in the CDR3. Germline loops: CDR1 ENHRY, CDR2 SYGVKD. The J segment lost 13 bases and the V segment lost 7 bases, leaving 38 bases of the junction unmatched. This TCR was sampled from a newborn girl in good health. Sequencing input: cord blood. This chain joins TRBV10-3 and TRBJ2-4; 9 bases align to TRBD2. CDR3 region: CAIMGALAGGSDPITPSYGQYF. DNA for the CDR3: TGTGCCATCATGGGGGCTTTGGCGGGAGGGTCGGATCCGATCACGCCGTCCTACGGGCAGTACTTC.